This T cell receptor beta chain was recorded in a study of neurological immune-mediated disorders. A 10-nucleotide random UMI tagged transcripts in template-switch 5'RACE cDNA synthesis. One entry per CDR3 protein, called by TCRdb with MiXCR from the 5' RACE reads. The sample comprises tens of thousands of distinct CDR3 sequences, about 7% of which are singletons, and roughly 6% rests with the top ten. This clonotype was observed at least ten times. The CDR3 sequence is 17 residues long. Germline CDR1 and CDR2: MNHEY and SVGAGI. V shed 2 bases, J shed 1 base, and the junction held 10 bases outside the gene matches. Volunteers from a blood bank in Maryland, USA, constituted the healthy controls. The T cells used for sorted libraries numbered roughly 910,000, either CD4+ or CD8+.

The chain uses TRBV6-5 and TRBJ2-5; 7 positions agree with TRBD2. The sequenced material came from CD4+ T cells from blood. The clonotype was recovered from a man aged 50 to 60 in good health. CDR3 sequence (DNA): TGTGCCAGCAGTTACCCCCCCCGGGAGGCCCTCCAAGAGACCCAGTACTTC. Protein: CASSYPPREALQETQYF.